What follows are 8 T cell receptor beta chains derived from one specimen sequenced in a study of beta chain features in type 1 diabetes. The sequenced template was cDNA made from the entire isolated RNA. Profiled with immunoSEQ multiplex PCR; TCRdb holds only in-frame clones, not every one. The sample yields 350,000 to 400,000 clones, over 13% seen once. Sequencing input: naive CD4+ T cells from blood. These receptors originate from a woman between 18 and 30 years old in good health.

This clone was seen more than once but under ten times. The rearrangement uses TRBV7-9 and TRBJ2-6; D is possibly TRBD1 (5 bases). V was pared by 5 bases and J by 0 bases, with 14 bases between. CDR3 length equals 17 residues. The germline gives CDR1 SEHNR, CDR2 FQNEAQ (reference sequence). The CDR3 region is CASSPRQGDSGANVLTF. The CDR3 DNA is TGTGCCAGCAGCCCTCGGCAGGGCGACTCTGGGGCCAACGTCCTGACTTTC.

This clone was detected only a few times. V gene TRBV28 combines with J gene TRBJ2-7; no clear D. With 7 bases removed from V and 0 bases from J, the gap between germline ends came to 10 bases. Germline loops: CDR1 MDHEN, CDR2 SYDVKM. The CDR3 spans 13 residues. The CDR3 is CASTRISSYEQYF. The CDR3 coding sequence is TGTGCCAGCACCCGTATCAGCTCCTACGAGCAGTACTTC.

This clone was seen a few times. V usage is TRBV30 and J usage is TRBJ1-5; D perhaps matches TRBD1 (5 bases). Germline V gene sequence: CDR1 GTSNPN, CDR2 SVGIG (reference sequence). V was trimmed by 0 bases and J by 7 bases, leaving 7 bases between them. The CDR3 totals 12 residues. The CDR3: CAWSVGEQPQHF. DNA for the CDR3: TGTGCCTGGAGTGTAGGGGAACAGCCCCAGCATTTT.

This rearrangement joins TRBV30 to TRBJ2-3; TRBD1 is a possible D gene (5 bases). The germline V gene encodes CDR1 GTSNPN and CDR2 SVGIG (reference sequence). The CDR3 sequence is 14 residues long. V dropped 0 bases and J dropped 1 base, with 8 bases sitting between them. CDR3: CAWSVRVGTDTQYF. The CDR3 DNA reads TGTGCCTGGAGTGTCAGGGTAGGCACAGATACGCAGTATTTT.

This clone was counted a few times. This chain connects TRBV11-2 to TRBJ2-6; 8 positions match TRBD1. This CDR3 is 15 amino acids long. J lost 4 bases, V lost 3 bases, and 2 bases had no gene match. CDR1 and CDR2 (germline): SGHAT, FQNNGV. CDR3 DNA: TGTGCCAGCAGCTTGGACAGGGTGGGGGCCAACGTCCTGACTTTC. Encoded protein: CASSLDRVGANVLTF.

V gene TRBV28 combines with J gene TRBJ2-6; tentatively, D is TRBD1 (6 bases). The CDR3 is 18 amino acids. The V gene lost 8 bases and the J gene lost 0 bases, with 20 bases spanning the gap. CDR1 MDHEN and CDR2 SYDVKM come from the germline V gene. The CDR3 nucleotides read TGTGCCAGCCGAGTCGCCGGGACAAGCCACTCTGGGGCCAACGTCCTGACTTTC. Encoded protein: CASRVAGTSHSGANVLTF.

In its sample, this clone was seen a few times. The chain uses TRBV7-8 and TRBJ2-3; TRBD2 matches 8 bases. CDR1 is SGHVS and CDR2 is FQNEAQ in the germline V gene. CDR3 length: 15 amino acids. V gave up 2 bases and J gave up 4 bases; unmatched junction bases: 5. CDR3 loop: CASSLRLAGPDTQYF. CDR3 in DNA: TGTGCCAGCAGCTTACGGCTAGCGGGCCCAGATACGCAGTATTTT.

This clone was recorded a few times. The CDR3 here is CASTRGWASGTEAFF. Here the CDR3 DNA reads TGTGCCAGTACCCGGGGTTGGGCCTCGGGCACTGAAGCTTTCTTT. The chain recombines TRBV19 with TRBJ1-1; D unresolved. Germline-derived CDR1 and CDR2 are LNHDA and SQIVND (reference sequence). The CDR3 spans 15 residues. Deletions cut 7 bases from V and 4 bases from J, with 19 bases between.